This T cell receptor beta chain was profiled in a study of long-term antiretroviral therapy in people with HIV. The CDR3 loop spans 14 amino acids. Germline V gene lookup returns CDR1 SGHVS and CDR2 FQNEAQ. V was cut by 5 bases and J by 1 base, with 11 bases left in between. Study results and limitations: Among HIV repertoires, CDR3 length ranges were narrower than those of controls. Increased diversity was seen after ART, yet it remained lower than in transplant donor controls.

Survey level was the resolution at which the v3.0 immunoSEQ assay ran. It was roughly 35,000-50,000 T-cell genomes per sample that sequencing targeted. TCRdb keeps only in-frame clones here, not all; method: immunoSEQ multiplex PCR. The sample includes about 29,000 clones, roughly 78% of them seen just once. This clone is judged large. Its antigen is as yet unknown. Participants who had HIV were, without exception, treated in the United States. This TCR derives from a man between 18 and 29 years old with HIV. Sequencing was performed on unsorted PBMCs, taken 1.5 years before starting antiretroviral therapy. The chain couples TRBV7-8 to TRBJ1-1, with unresolved D. CDR3 residues: CASSPYTTNTEAFF. CDR3 in DNA: TGTGCCAGCAGCCCCTACACCACGAACACTGAAGCTTTCTTT.